Listed here are 3 T cell receptor beta chains from one sample, sequenced in a study of blood T cell repertoires in COVID-19. TCRdb's copy holds only in-frame clones and misses some; the assay was immunoSEQ multiplex PCR. The table lists over 110,000 clones, 75% to 90% of them singletons. The sample taken for sequencing was PBMCs or T cells enriched from blood (not recorded which). These receptor sequences come from a man aged 55 to 70 who had recovered from COVID-19.

This chain connects TRBV29-1 to TRBJ2-1, with TRBD2 identical over 15 bases. CDR1 SQVTM and CDR2 ANQGSEA come from the germline V gene. The CDR3 is 16 residues long. The V gene end was trimmed by 6 bases and the J gene end by 4 bases; junction bases not matched to a gene: 7. The CDR3 DNA follows: TGCAGCGTCGCGGGACTAGCGGGAGGAACTTACAATGAGCAGTTCTTC. This encodes CSVAGLAGGTYNEQFF.

The V gene is TRBV24-1, the J gene TRBJ2-3, with 8 bases matching TRBD2. The length of the CDR3 is 16 residues. Germline-derived CDR1 and CDR2 are KGHDR and SFDVKD. V trimming: 6 bases; J trimming: 7 bases; junction bases outside the gene matches: 14. This chain's CDR3 is CATSRGPAGDLHTQYF. Here the CDR3 DNA reads TGTGCCACCAGTCGAGGTCCAGCGGGAGACTTACATACGCAGTATTTT.

The gene calls are TRBV6-5 and TRBJ2-7; tentatively, D is TRBD1 (5 bases). The CDR3 spans 12 residues. Trimming cost V 7 bases and J 4 bases, with 11 bases left between them. Germline V gives CDR1 MNHEY, CDR2 SVGAGI. The CDR3 DNA follows: TGTGCCAGCAAAGGGGCGAGGTACGAGCAGTACTTC. Translating it yields CASKGARYEQYF.